The T cell receptor beta chain under discussion was sequenced for a study of blood T cell repertoires in COVID-19. About the research overall: The cDNA or gDNA used as material had been derived from T cells, B-cell-depleted T cells, or PBMCs.

As handled by the study authors: Nucleated cell counts were estimated from reference gene primer amplification. Some clones are missing from TCRdb's copy, which holds only in-frame ones; the method was immunoSEQ multiplex PCR. V, J and clone size are taken as reported in that table, and D and trimming were inferred from the DNA itself. The sample lists about 98,000 clones; about 90% were seen once. CDR1 and CDR2 from the germline V gene are SEHNR and FQNEAQ (reference sequence). Losses at the gene ends were 1 base for V and 7 bases for J; bases not matched to a gene: 2. The CDR3 has 14 amino acids. In this sample, this clone turned up once. This sample also contains other DNA sequences that code for the same CDR3.

The TCR originated in a man aged 18 to 30 with acute or convalescent COVID-19. The V and J genes are TRBV7-9 and TRBJ1-4; 8 nucleotides agree with TRBD1. The specimen was peripheral blood. The CDR3 bases are TGTGCCAGCAGCTTAGGAACAGGGGGTGAAAAACTGTTTTTT. Amino acids: CASSLGTGGEKLFF.